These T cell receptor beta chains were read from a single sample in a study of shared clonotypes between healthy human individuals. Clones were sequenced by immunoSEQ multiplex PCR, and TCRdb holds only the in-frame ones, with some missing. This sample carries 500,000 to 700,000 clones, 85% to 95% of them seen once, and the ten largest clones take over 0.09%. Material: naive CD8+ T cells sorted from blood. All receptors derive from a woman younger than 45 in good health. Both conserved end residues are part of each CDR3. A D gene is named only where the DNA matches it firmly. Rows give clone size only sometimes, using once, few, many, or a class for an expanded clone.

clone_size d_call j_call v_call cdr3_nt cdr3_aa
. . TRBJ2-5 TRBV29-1 TGCAGCGTTGAAACCCCACCAGCGCGGGGCACAGAGGAGACCCAGTACTTC CSVETPPARGTEETQYF
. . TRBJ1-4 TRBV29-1 TGCAGCGTTGTAGGTTTTAGGGCGAGTGAAAAACTGTTTTTT CSVVGFRASEKLFF
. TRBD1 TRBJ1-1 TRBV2 TGTGCCAGCAGTGAAGCCATGCAGGGGGTCGGTACTGAAGCTTTCTTT CASSEAMQGVGTEAFF
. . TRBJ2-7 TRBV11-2 TGTGCCAGCAGCTTAGGCCTTAACGAGCAGTACTTC CASSLGLNEQYF
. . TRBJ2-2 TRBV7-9 TGTGCCAGCAGCCCTGAGGGAGCCCTGAACACCGGGGAGCTGTTTTTT CASSPEGALNTGELFF
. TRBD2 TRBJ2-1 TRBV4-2 TGTGCCAGCAGCCAAGAGCCCCTCAATATAGCGGGAGTGTCCTACAATGAGCAGTTCTTC CASSQEPLNIAGVSYNEQFF
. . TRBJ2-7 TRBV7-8 TGTGCCAGCAGCTTAGCTACCGGGAGCTCCTACGAGCAGTACTTC CASSLATGSSYEQYF
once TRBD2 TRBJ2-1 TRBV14 TGTGCCAGCAGCCATACCGGGACTAGCGGGGTTGGGTCCTACAATGAGCAGTTCTTC CASSHTGTSGVGSYNEQFF
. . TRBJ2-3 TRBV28 TGTGCCAGCAGTTTAGGATACACAGATACGCAGTATTTT CASSLGYTDTQYF
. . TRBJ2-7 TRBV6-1 TGTGCCAGCAGTGTTTACACGGCGAAACCCTACGAGCAGTACTTC CASSVYTAKPYEQYF
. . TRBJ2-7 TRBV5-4 TGTGCCAGCAGCTTGCAGCGAGACTACGAGCAGTACTTC CASSLQRDYEQYF
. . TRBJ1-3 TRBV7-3 TGTGCCAGCAGCTCCCAGGGGACTGGAAACACCATATATTTT CASSSQGTGNTIYF
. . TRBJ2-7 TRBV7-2 TGTGCCAGCAGCTTAGACTCGGGATCCTACGAGCAGTACTTC CASSLDSGSYEQYF
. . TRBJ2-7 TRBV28 TGTGCCAGCAGTTTAACAGGGACCACCTACGAGCAGTACTTC CASSLTGTTYEQYF
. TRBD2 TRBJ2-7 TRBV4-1 TGCGCCAGCAGCCAAGATGGGACTAGCGGGAGTGAGCAGTACTTC CASSQDGTSGSEQYF
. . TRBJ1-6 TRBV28 TGTGCCAGCAGTTTAGCAGGTCCCCTCCACTTT CASSLAGPLHF
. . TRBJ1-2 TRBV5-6 TGTGCCAGCAGCTTGGTGTCCAGGATCGCTAACTATGGCTACACCTTC CASSLVSRIANYGYTF
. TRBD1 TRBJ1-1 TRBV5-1 TGCGCCAGCAGCCCGGACAGGGGGTCCCCCATGAACACTGAAGCTTTCTTT CASSPDRGSPMNTEAFF
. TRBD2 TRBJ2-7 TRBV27 TGTGCCAGCAGTTTGAGTAGCGGGAGTTGGGGTTCCTACGAGCAGTACTTC CASSLSSGSWGSYEQYF
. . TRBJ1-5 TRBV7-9 TGTGCCAGCAGCGTAGACCAGTGGCCCCAGCATTTT CASSVDQWPQHF
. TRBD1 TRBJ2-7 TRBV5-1 TGCGCCAGCAGCTTGGCACAGGGGGCCTACGAGCAGTACTTC CASSLAQGAYEQYF
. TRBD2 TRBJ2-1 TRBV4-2 TGTGCCAGCAGCCAAGATGCGGGGGATCACAATGAGCAGTTCTTC CASSQDAGDHNEQFF
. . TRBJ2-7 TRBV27 TGTGCCAGCAACTCAGGGGGGGGGATAGCCCACGAGCAGTACTTC CASNSGGGIAHEQYF
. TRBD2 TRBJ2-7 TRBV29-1 TGCAGCGTGTGGGCTAGCGGGGCCACCTACGAGCAGTACTTC CSVWASGATYEQYF
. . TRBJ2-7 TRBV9 TGTGCCAGCAGCCCCTCCCCCTCCTACGAGCAGTACTTC CASSPSPSYEQYF
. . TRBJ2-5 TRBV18 TGTGTCAGCTCAGGGACGCAAGAGACCCAGTACTTC CVSSGTQETQYF
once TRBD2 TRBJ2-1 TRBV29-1 TGCAGCGTAGCGGGATCCCCCGATTCGTACAATGAGCAGTTCTTC CSVAGSPDSYNEQFF
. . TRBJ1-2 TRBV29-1 TGCAGCGTTGAAGAGCCGGCTTCCTATGGCTACACCTTC CSVEEPASYGYTF
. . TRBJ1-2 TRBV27 TGTGCCAGCAGTTTGGTCCGTTCCCCAGGTTATGGCTACACCTTC CASSLVRSPGYGYTF
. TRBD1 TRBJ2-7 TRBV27 TGTGCCAGCAGCCCAACCGGGACAGCGACCTACGAGCAGTACTTC CASSPTGTATYEQYF
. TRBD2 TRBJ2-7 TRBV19 TGTGCCAGTAGGGAAGCGGGGGGGGACTCCTACGAGCAGTACTTC CASREAGGDSYEQYF
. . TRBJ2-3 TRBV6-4 TGTGCCAGCAGTGACGAGATTACCACAGATACGCAGTATTTT CASSDEITTDTQYF